Listed below are T cell receptor beta chains from one sample, sequenced in a study of blood T cell repertoires in COVID-19. TCRdb's copy holds only in-frame clones and misses some; the assay was immunoSEQ multiplex PCR. The table records over 400,000 clones, approximately 88% of them present only once. Sequenced material: peripheral blood. The receptors stem from a woman aged 45-60 years with COVID-19, enrolled during active disease. The CDR3 runs from the conserved cysteine through the conserved F or W. Each record gives: D gene, J gene, clone size, V gene, CDR3 DNA, CDR3 protein. D genes are given only for firm matches. Not every row has a clone size; where given, it reads once, few, many or a size class.

d_gene: TRBD2
j_gene: TRBJ2-1
abundance: once
v_gene: TRBV19
CDR3nt: TGTGCCAGTAGTATACAAGCGGGGGGGATCAGAGACAATGAGCAGTTCTTC
CDR3aa: CASSIQAGGIRDNEQFF

d_gene: NA
j_gene: TRBJ2-7
abundance: NA
v_gene: TRBV5-1
CDR3nt: TGCGCCAGCAGCTTGCTAGCATCCTCCTACGAGCAGTACTTC
CDR3aa: CASSLLASSYEQYF

d_gene: NA
j_gene: TRBJ2-1
abundance: NA
v_gene: TRBV27
CDR3nt: TGTGCCAGCAGTTTACAGGCAGGGATAGGGAATGAGCAGTTCTTC
CDR3aa: CASSLQAGIGNEQFF

d_gene: NA
j_gene: TRBJ2-7
abundance: NA
v_gene: TRBV20-1
CDR3nt: TGCAGTGCTAGTTTTCGGGTCGGAGAAGACGAGCAGTACTTC
CDR3aa: CSASFRVGEDEQYF

d_gene: NA
j_gene: TRBJ2-7
abundance: few
v_gene: TRBV2
CDR3nt: TGTGCCAGCAGTCGGGTCTACGAGCAGTACTTC
CDR3aa: CASSRVYEQYF

d_gene: TRBD1
j_gene: TRBJ2-2
abundance: few
v_gene: TRBV3-1/TRBV3-2
CDR3nt: TGTGCCAGCAGCCAAGTTTCGTCAGGACAGGGTAACACCGGGGAGCTGTTTTTT
CDR3aa: CASSQVSSGQGNTGELFF

d_gene: NA
j_gene: TRBJ2-3
abundance: NA
v_gene: TRBV9
CDR3nt: TGTGCCAGCAGCGTAGGCCTAGCGAGGATGGTAGATACGCAGTATTTT
CDR3aa: CASSVGLARMVDTQYF

d_gene: NA
j_gene: TRBJ1-2
abundance: NA
v_gene: TRBV6-1
CDR3nt: TGTGCCAGCAGTGAAGCCGACTATGGCTACACCTTC
CDR3aa: CASSEADYGYTF

d_gene: TRBD1
j_gene: TRBJ2-7
abundance: NA
v_gene: TRBV10-2
CDR3nt: TGCGCCAGCCGTGGGAACCGGGACAGGGACGAGCAGTACTTC
CDR3aa: CASRGNRDRDEQYF

d_gene: NA
j_gene: TRBJ1-3
abundance: NA
v_gene: TRBV4-1
CDR3nt: TGCGCCAGCAGCCAATCATTCCGGACACCCGGAAACACCATATATTTT
CDR3aa: CASSQSFRTPGNTIYF

d_gene: NA
j_gene: TRBJ2-2
abundance: once
v_gene: TRBV30
CDR3nt: TGTGCCTGGAAAATGTACGGGGAGCTGTTTTTT
CDR3aa: CAWKMYGELFF

d_gene: NA
j_gene: TRBJ1-4
abundance: NA
v_gene: TRBV19
CDR3nt: TGTGCCAGTAGTCGGGTAACTAATGAAAAACTGTTTTTT
CDR3aa: CASSRVTNEKLFF

d_gene: TRBD1
j_gene: TRBJ1-1
abundance: NA
v_gene: TRBV12-3/TRBV12-4
CDR3nt: TGTGCCAGCACGACAGGGATTGACACTGAAGCTTTCTTT
CDR3aa: CASTTGIDTEAFF

d_gene: NA
j_gene: TRBJ1-1
abundance: NA
v_gene: TRBV29-1
CDR3nt: TGCAGCGTTGTAAAGGGAGGGAACACTGAAGCTTTCTTT
CDR3aa: CSVVKGGNTEAFF

d_gene: NA
j_gene: TRBJ2-7
abundance: NA
v_gene: TRBV5-1
CDR3nt: TGCGCCAGCAGCTTGCGGCAGGGATCGAACTACGAGCAGTACTTC
CDR3aa: CASSLRQGSNYEQYF

d_gene: TRBD2
j_gene: TRBJ2-7
abundance: NA
v_gene: TRBV4-1
CDR3nt: TGCGCCAGCAGCCCGGGACTAGCGGAGACCTACGAGCAGTACTTC
CDR3aa: CASSPGLAETYEQYF

d_gene: NA
j_gene: TRBJ1-5
abundance: NA
v_gene: TRBV6-1
CDR3nt: TGTGCCAGCAGTGTAGTCGGGGGGGGAGGCAATCAGCCCCAGCATTTT
CDR3aa: CASSVVGGGGNQPQHF

d_gene: NA
j_gene: TRBJ1-1
abundance: NA
v_gene: TRBV5-1
CDR3nt: TGCGCCAGCAGCCGGGCGGACAGACTGAACACTGAAGCTTTCTTT
CDR3aa: CASSRADRLNTEAFF

d_gene: TRBD1
j_gene: TRBJ1-2
abundance: NA
v_gene: TRBV19
CDR3nt: TGTGCCAGTAGTACCCGGACAGGCACCTGGACTAACTATGGCTACACCTTC
CDR3aa: CASSTRTGTWTNYGYTF

d_gene: NA
j_gene: TRBJ1-2
abundance: NA
v_gene: TRBV28
CDR3nt: TGTGCCAGCAGTTTACCAGGGAAAGGCTACACCTTC
CDR3aa: CASSLPGKGYTF

d_gene: NA
j_gene: TRBJ1-4
abundance: NA
v_gene: TRBV2
CDR3nt: TGTGCCAGCAGTGAGGGCGGGTTAAGAAAACTGTTTTTT
CDR3aa: CASSEGGLRKLFF

d_gene: TRBD1
j_gene: TRBJ1-2
abundance: once
v_gene: TRBV2
CDR3nt: TGTGCCAGCAATCTTATTGGACAGGGCGATGGCTACACCTTC
CDR3aa: CASNLIGQGDGYTF

d_gene: NA
j_gene: TRBJ1-1
abundance: NA
v_gene: TRBV5-1
CDR3nt: TGCGCCAGCAGCTTGGTACAGAAGAACACTGAAGCTTTCTTT
CDR3aa: CASSLVQKNTEAFF

d_gene: NA
j_gene: TRBJ2-3
abundance: NA
v_gene: TRBV5-1
CDR3nt: TGCGCCAGCAGCTTACAGGGAGGGAGCACAGATACGCAGTATTTT
CDR3aa: CASSLQGGSTDTQYF

d_gene: NA
j_gene: TRBJ1-2
abundance: NA
v_gene: TRBV5-1
CDR3nt: TGCGCCAGCAGCGGTACAGCTAACTATGGCTACACCTTC
CDR3aa: CASSGTANYGYTF

d_gene: NA
j_gene: TRBJ1-1
abundance: NA
v_gene: TRBV3-1/TRBV3-2
CDR3nt: TGTGCCAGCGGCATCGGGGAGGTCAACACTGAAGCTTTCTTT
CDR3aa: CASGIGEVNTEAFF

d_gene: TRBD2
j_gene: TRBJ2-1
abundance: NA
v_gene: TRBV24-1
CDR3nt: TGTGCCACCAGATCAGGAACTAGCGGGTACAATGAGCAGTTCTTC
CDR3aa: CATRSGTSGYNEQFF

d_gene: NA
j_gene: TRBJ1-5
abundance: NA
v_gene: TRBV28
CDR3nt: TGTGCCAGCAGTTTTGGGGGGGAAGGCAATCAGCCCCAGCATTTT
CDR3aa: CASSFGGEGNQPQHF